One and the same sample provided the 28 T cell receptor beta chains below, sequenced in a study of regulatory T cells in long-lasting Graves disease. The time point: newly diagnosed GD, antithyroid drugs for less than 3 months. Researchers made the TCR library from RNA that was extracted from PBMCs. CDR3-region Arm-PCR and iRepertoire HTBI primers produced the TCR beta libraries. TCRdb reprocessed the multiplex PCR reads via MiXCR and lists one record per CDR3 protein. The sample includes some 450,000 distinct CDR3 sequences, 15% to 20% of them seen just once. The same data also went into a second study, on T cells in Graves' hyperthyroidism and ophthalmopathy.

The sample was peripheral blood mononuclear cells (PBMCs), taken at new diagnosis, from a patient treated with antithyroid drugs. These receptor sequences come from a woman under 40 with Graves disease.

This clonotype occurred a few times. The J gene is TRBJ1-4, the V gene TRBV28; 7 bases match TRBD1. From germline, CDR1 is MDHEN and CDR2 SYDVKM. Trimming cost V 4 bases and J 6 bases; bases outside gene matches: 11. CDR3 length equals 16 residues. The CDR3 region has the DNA TGTGCCAGCAGTTCGCCCCGACAGGGTAAAGATGAAAAACTGTTTTTT. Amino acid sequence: CASSSPRQGKDEKLFF. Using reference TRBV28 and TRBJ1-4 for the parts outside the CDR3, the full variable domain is DVKVTQSSRYLVKRTGEKVFLECVQDMDHENMFWYRQDPGLGLRLIYFSYDVKMKEKGDIPEGYSVSREKKERFSLILESASTNQTSMYLCASSSPRQGKDEKLFFGSGTQLSVL.

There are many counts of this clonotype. The CDR3 here is CASSPQGINEETQYF. For the CDR3, the DNA is TGTGCCAGCAGTCCCCAGGGGATAAATGAAGAGACCCAGTACTTC. The rearrangement uses TRBV6-1 and TRBJ2-5; perhaps TRBD1 as D (6 bases). Trimming removed 5 bases from V and 3 bases from J, with 16 bases in between. The CDR3 spans 15 residues. Germline CDR1 is MNHNS and CDR2 is SASEGT.

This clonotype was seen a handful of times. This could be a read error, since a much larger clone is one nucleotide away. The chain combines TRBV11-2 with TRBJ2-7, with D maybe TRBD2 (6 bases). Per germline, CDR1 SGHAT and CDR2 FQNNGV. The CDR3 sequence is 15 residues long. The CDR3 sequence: CASSTQSGGVYVQYF. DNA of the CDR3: TGTGCCAGCAGCACACAGAGCGGCGGGGTCTACGTGCAGTACTTC.

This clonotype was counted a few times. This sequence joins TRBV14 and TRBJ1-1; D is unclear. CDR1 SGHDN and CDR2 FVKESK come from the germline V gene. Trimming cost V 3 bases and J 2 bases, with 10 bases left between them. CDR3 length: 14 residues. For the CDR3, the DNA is TGTGCCAGCAGCCATTTACTGATCAACACTGAAGCTTTCTTT. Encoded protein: CASSHLLINTEAFF.

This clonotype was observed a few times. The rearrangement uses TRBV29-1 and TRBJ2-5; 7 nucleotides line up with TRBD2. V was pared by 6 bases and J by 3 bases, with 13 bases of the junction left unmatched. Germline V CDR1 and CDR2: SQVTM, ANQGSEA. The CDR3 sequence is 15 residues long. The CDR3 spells CSVVKAGWVEETQYF. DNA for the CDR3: TGCAGCGTGGTCAAAGCGGGATGGGTGGAAGAGACCCAGTACTTC.

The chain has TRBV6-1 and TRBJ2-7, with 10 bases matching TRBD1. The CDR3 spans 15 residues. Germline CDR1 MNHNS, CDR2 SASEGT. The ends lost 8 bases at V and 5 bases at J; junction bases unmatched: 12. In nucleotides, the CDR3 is TGTGCCAGCGACAGGGGGCGGCCCCCGGAGGACGAGCAGTACTTC. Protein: CASDRGRPPEDEQYF.

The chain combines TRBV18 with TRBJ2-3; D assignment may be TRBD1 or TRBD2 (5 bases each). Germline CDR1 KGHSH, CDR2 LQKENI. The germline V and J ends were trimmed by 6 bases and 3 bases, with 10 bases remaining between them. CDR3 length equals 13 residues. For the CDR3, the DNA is TGTGCCAGCTCGGGGGTAACTACAGATACGCAGTATTTT. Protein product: CASSGVTTDTQYF.

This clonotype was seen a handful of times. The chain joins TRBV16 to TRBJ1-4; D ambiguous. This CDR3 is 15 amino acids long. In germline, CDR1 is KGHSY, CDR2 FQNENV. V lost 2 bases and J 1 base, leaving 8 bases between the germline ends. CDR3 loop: CASSQIRGTNEKLFF. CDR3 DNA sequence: TGTGCCAGCAGCCAAATTCGCGGAACTAATGAAAAACTGTTTTTT.

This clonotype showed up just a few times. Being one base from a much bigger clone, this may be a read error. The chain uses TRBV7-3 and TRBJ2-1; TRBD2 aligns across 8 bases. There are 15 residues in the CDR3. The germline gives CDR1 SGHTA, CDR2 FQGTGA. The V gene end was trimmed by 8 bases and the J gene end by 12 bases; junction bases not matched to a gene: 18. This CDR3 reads CASSFSGSALGGQFF. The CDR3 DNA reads TGTGCCAGCTCATTCAGCGGGAGCGCCTTGGGTGGGCAGTTCTTC.

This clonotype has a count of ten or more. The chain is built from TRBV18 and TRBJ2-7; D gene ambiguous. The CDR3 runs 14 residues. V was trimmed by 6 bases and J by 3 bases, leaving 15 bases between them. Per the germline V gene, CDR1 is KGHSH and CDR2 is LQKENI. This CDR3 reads CASSHDLMNYEQYF. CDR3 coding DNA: TGTGCCAGCTCCCACGACTTGATGAACTACGAGCAGTACTTC.

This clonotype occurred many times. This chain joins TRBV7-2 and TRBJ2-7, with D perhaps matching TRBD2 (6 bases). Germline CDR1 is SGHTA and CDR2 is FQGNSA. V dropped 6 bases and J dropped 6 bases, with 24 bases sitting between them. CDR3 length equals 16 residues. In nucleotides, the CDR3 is TGTGCCAGCAGACCCCTAGCGACCCAAACGAAAGGCGAGCAGTACTTC. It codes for CASRPLATQTKGEQYF.

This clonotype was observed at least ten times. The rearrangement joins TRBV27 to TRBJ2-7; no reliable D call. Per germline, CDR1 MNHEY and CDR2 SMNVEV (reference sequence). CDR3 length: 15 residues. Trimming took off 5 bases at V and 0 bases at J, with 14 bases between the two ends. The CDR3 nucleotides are TGTGCCAGCAGTAGGTCTCAGATAAACTCCTACGAGCAGTACTTC. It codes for CASSRSQINSYEQYF.

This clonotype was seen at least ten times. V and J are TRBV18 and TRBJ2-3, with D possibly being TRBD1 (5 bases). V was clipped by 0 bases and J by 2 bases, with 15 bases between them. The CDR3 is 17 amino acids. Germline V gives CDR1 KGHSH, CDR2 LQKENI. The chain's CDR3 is CASSPPDRSFNTDTQYF. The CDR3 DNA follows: TGTGCCAGCTCACCACCCGACAGATCCTTCAACACAGATACGCAGTATTTT.

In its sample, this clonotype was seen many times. CDR3 bases: TGCGCCAGGGGGGCAGGAACTAACAATGAGCAGTTCTTC. The encoded protein is CARGAGTNNEQFF. This chain links TRBV5-1 with TRBJ2-1, with D perhaps matching TRBD1 (6 bases). The CDR3 is 13 residues long. V lost 8 bases and J lost 5, with 14 bases in between. Germline V gene data show CDR1 as SGHRS and CDR2 as YFSETQ. The full variable domain, completed using reference TRBV5-1 and TRBJ2-1, is KAGVTQTPRYLIKTRGQQVTLSCSPISGHRSVSWYQQTPGQGLQFLFEYFSETQRNKGNFPGRFSGRQFSNSRSEMNVSTLELGDSALYLCARGAGTNNEQFFGPGTRLTVL.

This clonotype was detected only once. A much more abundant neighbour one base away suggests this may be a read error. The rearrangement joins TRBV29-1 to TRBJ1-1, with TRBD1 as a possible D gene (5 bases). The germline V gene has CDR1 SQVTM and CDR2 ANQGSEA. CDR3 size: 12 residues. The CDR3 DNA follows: TGCAGCGTTGTCCAGGGAACCACTGAAGCTCTCTTT. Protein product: CSVVQGTTEALF.

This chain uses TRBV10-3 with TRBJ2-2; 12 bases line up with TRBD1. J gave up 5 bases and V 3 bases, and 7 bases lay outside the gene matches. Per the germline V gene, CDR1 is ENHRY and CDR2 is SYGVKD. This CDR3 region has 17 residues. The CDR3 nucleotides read TGTGCCATCAGTGATTCCCGGGACAGGGGGCAGACCGGGGAGCTGTTTTTT. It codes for CAISDSRDRGQTGELFF.

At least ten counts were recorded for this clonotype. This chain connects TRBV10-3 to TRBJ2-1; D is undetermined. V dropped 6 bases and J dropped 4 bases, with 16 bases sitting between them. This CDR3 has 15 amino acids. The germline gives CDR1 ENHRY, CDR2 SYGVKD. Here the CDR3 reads CAIRESAELYNEQFF. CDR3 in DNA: TGTGCCATCAGAGAATCCGCAGAATTATACAATGAGCAGTTCTTC.

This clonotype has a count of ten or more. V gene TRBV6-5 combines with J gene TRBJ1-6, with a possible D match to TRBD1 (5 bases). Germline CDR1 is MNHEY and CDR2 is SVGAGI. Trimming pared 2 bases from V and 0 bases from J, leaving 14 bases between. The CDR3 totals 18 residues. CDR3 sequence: CASSYGRGYSSYNSPLHF. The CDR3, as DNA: TGTGCCAGCAGTTACGGTAGGGGCTACAGCTCCTATAATTCACCCCTCCACTTT.

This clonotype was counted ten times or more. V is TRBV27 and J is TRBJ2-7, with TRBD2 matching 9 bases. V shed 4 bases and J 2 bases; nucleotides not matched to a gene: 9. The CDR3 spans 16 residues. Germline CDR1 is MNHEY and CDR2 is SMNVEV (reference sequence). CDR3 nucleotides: TGTGCCAGCAGTTCTGGGAGTAGCGGGGGCACCTACGAGCAGTACTTC. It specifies CASSSGSSGGTYEQYF.

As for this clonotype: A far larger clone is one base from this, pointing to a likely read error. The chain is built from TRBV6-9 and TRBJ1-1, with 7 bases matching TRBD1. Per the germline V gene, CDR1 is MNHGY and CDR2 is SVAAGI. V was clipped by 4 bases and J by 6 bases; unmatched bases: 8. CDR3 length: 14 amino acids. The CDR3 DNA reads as TGTGCCAGCAGTTCGTCAAGGGGGCAAGCTGAAGCTTTCTTT. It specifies CASSSSRGQAEAFF.

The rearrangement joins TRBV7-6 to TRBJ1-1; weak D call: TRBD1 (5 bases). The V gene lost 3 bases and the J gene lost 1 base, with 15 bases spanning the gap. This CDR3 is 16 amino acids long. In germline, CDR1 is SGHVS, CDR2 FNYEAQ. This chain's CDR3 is CASSFIRVGANTEAFF. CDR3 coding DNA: TGTGCCAGCAGCTTCATCAGGGTAGGGGCGAACACTGAAGCTTTCTTT.

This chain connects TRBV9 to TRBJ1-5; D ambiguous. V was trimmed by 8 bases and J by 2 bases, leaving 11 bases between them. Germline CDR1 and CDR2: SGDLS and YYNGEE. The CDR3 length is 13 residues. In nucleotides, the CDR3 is TGTGCCAGAGGGAGCGGGGGCAATCAGCCCCAGCATTTT. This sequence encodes CARGSGGNQPQHF.

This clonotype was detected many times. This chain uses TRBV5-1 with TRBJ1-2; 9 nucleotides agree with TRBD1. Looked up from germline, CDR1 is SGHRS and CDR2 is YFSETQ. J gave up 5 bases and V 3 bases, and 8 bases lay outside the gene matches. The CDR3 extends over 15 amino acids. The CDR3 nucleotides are TGCGCCAGCAGCTGGGGAGCCGACAGGGGGTATGGCTACACCTTC. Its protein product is CASSWGADRGYGYTF.

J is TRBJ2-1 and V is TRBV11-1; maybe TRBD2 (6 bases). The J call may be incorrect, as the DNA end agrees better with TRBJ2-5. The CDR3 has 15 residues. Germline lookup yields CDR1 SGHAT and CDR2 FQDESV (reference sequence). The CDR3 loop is CASSLVADFQETQYF. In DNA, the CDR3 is TGTGCCAGCAGCTTAGTAGCGGACTTCCAAGAGACCCAGTACTTC.

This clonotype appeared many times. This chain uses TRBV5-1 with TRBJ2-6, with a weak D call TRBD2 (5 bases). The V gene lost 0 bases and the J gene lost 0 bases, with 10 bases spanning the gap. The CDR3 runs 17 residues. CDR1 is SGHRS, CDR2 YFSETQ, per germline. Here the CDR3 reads CASSLGTVPSGANVLTF. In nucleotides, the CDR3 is TGCGCCAGCAGCTTGGGGACTGTCCCCTCTGGGGCCAACGTCCTGACTTTC.

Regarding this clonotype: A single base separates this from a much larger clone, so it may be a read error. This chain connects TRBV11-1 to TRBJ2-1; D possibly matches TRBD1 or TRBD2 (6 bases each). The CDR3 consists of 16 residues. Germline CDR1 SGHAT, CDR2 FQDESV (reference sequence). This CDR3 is CASSLGGQAGENERFF. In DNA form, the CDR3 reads TGTGCCAGCAGCTTAGGGGGACAAGCGGGCGAAAATGAGCGGTTCTTC.

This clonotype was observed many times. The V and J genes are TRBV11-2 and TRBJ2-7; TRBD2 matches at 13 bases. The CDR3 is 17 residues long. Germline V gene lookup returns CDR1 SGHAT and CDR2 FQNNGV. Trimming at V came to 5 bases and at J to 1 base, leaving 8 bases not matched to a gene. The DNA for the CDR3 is TGTGCCAGCAGCCGTGGAGGACTAGCGGGAGTTTCCTACGAGCAGTACTTC. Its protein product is CASSRGGLAGVSYEQYF. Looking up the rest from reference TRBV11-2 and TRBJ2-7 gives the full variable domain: EAGVAQSPRYKIIEKRQSVAFWCNPISGHATLYWYQQILGQGPKLLIQFQNNGVVDDSQLPKDRFSAERLKGVDSTLKIQPAKLEDSAVYLCASSRGGLAGVSYEQYFGPGTRLTVT.

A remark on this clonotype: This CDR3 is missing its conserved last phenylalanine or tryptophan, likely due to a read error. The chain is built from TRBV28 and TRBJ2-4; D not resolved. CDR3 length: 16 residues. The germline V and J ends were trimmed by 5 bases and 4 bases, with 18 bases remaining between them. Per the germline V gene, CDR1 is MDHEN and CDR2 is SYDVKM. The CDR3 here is CASSPSGPLVKNIQYL. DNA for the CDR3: TGTGCCAGCAGTCCTTCCGGGCCCCTCGTAAAAAACATTCAGTACCTC.